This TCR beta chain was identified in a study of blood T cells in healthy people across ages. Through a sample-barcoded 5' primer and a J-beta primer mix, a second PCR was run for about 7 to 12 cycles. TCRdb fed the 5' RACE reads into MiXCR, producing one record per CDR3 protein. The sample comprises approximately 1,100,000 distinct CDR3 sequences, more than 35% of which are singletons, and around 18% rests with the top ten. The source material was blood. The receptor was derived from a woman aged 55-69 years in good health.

The CDR3 DNA reads TGTGCCAGCAGTATCCAGCGGGGTCCACGAGAGACCCAGTACTTC. This translates into CASSIQRGPRETQYF. The V call is TRBV6-6, the J call TRBJ2-5, with 7 nucleotides matching TRBD2. With 5 bases clipped from V and 4 bases from J, the junction kept 10 bases outside the gene matches. The CDR3 length is 15 residues. Germline assignment: CDR1 MNHNY and CDR2 SVGAGI (reference sequence).